This T cell receptor beta chain was obtained from a study of blood T cell repertoires in COVID-19. Study-wide background: The United States, Italy and Spain supplied acute and convalescent COVID-19 samples. From T cells, B-cell-depleted T cells, or PBMCs came the material, which was cDNA or gDNA.

Original handling: Amplified reference gene primers provided the basis for estimating nucleated cell counts. TCRdb keeps only in-frame clones here, not all; method: immunoSEQ multiplex PCR. V and J calls and clone size are those listed in that table; D and trimming were worked out from the DNA. This sample carries 65,000 to 85,000 clones, 75% to 90% of them seen once, and the ten largest clones take approximately 2.9%. This CDR3 region has 14 residues. The germline gives CDR1 SNHLY, CDR2 FYNNEI. V trimming: 4 bases; J trimming: 5 bases; junction bases outside the gene matches: 5. Source material: peripheral blood. V and J are TRBV2 and TRBJ1-5; TRBD1 matches 7 bases. This receptor was obtained from a man aged 50 or older with acute or convalescent COVID-19. The CDR3: CASSGDREDQPQHF. CDR3 bases: TGTGCCAGCAGTGGTGACAGGGAAGATCAGCCCCAGCATTTT.